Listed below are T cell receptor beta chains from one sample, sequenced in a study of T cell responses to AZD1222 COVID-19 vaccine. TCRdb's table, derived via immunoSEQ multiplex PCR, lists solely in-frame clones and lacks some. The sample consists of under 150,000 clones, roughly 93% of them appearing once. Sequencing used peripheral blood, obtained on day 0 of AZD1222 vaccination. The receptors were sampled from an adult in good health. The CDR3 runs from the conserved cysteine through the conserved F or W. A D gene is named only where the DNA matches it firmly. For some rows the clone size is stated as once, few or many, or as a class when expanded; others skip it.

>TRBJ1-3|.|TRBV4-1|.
TGCGCCAGCAGCTTCCTCTCGGGCGATGGAAACACCATATATTTT
CASSFLSGDGNTIYF
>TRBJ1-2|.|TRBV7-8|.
TGTGCCAGCAGCTTAGCGAGGACAGCGGCGCCTAACTATGGCTACACCTTC
CASSLARTAAPNYGYTF
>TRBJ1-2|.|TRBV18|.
TGTGCCAGCTCAGGACGTGTTGCGGGCTACACCTTC
CASSGRVAGYTF
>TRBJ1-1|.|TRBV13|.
TGTGCCAGCAGCTTACGACAACGGAACACTGAAGCTTTCTTT
CASSLRQRNTEAFF
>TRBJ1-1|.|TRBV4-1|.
TGCGCCAGCAGCCAAGCCCTGGGACACGAAAGGAACACTGAAGCTTTCTTT
CASSQALGHERNTEAFF
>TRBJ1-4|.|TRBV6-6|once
TGTGCCAGCAGTTACCCAACGGGGGGGCGTCGAGAAAAACTGTTTTTT
CASSYPTGGRREKLFF
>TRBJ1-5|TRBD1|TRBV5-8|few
TGTGCCAGCAGCTGGAGCCGGGACAGGGGTCAGCCCCAGCATTTT
CASSWSRDRGQPQHF
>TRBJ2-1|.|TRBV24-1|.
TGTGCCACCTCGGCAGGGTATTCCACCAATGAGCAGTTCTTC
CATSAGYSTNEQFF
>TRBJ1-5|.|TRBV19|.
TGTGCCAGTAGTAACTGGGGATTCTATAGCAATCAGCCCCAGCATTTT
CASSNWGFYSNQPQHF
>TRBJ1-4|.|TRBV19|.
TGTGCCAGTAGGGCGCCAGGAGGCGGGGATAATGAAAAACTGTTTTTT
CASRAPGGGDNEKLFF
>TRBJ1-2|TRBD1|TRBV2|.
TGTGCCAGCAGGGTACAGGGGAATGATGGCTACACCTTC
CASRVQGNDGYTF
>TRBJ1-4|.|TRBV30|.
TGTGCCTGGAACTTGGTAGCTAATGAAAAACTGTTTTTT
CAWNLVANEKLFF
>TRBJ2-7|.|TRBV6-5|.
TGTGCCAGCAGGACAGGAAGCTCCTACGAGCAGTACTTC
CASRTGSSYEQYF
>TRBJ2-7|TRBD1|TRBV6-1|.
TGTGCCAGCAGTGAACTGGACAGGGGATCCTTTCCCTACGAGCAGTACTTC
CASSELDRGSFPYEQYF
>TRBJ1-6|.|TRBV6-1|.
TGTGCCAGCAGTGAAGCGGGGGCTCGATTCACACCCCTCCACTTT
CASSEAGARFTPLHF
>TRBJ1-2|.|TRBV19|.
TGTGCCAGTAGTGACACGGGAATCGGGGACTATGGCTACACCTTC
CASSDTGIGDYGYTF
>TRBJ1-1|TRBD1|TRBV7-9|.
TGTGCCAGCAGCCCCGGGACAGTGATGAACACTGAAGCTTTCTTT
CASSPGTVMNTEAFF
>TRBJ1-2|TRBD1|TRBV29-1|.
TGCAGCGTGGCCGGGACAGAGAGAGTTACTGACTATGGCTACACCTTC
CSVAGTERVTDYGYTF
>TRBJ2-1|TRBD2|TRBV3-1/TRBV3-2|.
TGTGCCAGCAGCCAAGATCTCGGGGGGGGCCGGGACAATGAGCAGTTCTTC
CASSQDLGGGRDNEQFF
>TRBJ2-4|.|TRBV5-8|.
TGTGCCAGCAGCTTGAAAAGGGGCGCTGCCAAAAACATTCAGTACTTC
CASSLKRGAAKNIQYF
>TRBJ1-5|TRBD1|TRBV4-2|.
TGTGCCAGCAGCCAGGGAAGATCCGGGACAGGGGGCGGTCAGCCCCAGCATTTT
CASSQGRSGTGGGQPQHF
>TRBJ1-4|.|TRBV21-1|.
TGTGCCAGCAGCAGACTTTGGAAACCGGGACAGAGAAATGAAAAACTGTTTTTT
CASSRLWKPGQRNEKLFF
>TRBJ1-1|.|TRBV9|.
TGTGCCAGCAGCGTTCTCCCCAGTTGGATGAACACTGAAGCTTTCTTT
CASSVLPSWMNTEAFF
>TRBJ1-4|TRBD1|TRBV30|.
TGTGCCTGGAGTGCCGAGGGACAGGAATATGAAAAACTGTTTTTT
CAWSAEGQEYEKLFF
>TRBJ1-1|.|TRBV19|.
TGTGCCAGTAGGGCGGAAGATTACCTGAACACTGAAGCTTTCTTT
CASRAEDYLNTEAFF
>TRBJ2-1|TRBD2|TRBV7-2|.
TGTGCCAGCAGCGTATCTAGCGGGGGGGCCCATGAGCAGTTCTTC
CASSVSSGGAHEQFF
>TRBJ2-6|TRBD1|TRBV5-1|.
TGCGCCAGCAGCTTTTTTATCGGGACAGGGGGCTCTGGGGCCAACGTCCTGACTTTC
CASSFFIGTGGSGANVLTF
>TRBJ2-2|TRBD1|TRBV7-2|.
TGTGCCAGCAGCTTAGACATAAGAGGGGGCAGCGCCGGGGAGCTGTTTTTT
CASSLDIRGGSAGELFF
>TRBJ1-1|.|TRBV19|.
TGTGCCAGTAGTCCGACAGGGAACACTGAAGCTTTCTTT
CASSPTGNTEAFF
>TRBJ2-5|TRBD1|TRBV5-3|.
TGTGCCAGAGGCCCACAGGGGGAGAGTGAGACCCAGTACTTC
CARGPQGESETQYF
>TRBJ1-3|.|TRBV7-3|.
TGTGCCAGCAGCCCAAATGGGCCCCCTGGAAACACCATATATTTT
CASSPNGPPGNTIYF
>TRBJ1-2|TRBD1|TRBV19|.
TGTGCCAGTAGTGGGACGAGAACCCACGGGACAGGGCTCAATAACTATGGCTACACCTTC
CASSGTRTHGTGLNNYGYTF
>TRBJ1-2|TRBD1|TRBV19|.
TGTGCCAGTAGGACAGGGGTTTTAGGCCCCTATGGCTACACCTTC
CASRTGVLGPYGYTF
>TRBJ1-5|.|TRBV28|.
TGTGCCAGCAGTTTAGGGGCAGGGGCCAATCAGCCCCAGCATTTT
CASSLGAGANQPQHF
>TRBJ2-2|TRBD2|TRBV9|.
TGTGCCAGCAGCCCAAAAGCGGGGGGCGGGAACACCGGGGAGCTGTTTTTT
CASSPKAGGGNTGELFF
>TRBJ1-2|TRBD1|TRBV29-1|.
TGCAGCGTTGACCCGGGCAGGGGGGGATATGGCTACACCTTC
CSVDPGRGGYGYTF
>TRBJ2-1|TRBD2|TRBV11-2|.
TGTGCCAGCAGCTCCGGACTAGCGGGAGCCGAGCAGTTCTTC
CASSSGLAGAEQFF
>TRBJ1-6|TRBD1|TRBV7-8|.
TGTGCCAGCAGCCCGGGGACAGGGGACTCACCCCTCCACTTT
CASSPGTGDSPLHF
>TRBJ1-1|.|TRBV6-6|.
TGTGCCAGCAGATTGCAGGAGGGCACTGAAGCTTTCTTT
CASRLQEGTEAFF
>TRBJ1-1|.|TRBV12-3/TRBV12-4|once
TGTGCCAGCATTCGGACAGAGAACACTGAAGCTTTCTTT
CASIRTENTEAFF
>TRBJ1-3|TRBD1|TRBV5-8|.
TGTGCCAGCATTCGCAGGGGGTCCCTTTTTTCTGGAAACACCATATATTTT
CASIRRGSLFSGNTIYF
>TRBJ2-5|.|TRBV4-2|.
TGTGCCAGCAGCCCCTTGATAGGCGAGTTTCAAGAGACCCAGTACTTC
CASSPLIGEFQETQYF
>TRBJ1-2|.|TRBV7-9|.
TGTGCCAGCAGCCTAGAAGGGCAGGACTATGGCTACACCTTC
CASSLEGQDYGYTF
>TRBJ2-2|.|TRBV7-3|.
TGTGCCAGCAGTCCCAGGTTCCCGCCGGGGGAGCTGTTTTTT
CASSPRFPPGELFF
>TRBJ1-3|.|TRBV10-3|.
TGTGCCATCAGTGATACAGGGAAGAGGGGAAACACCATATATTTT
CAISDTGKRGNTIYF
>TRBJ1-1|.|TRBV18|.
TGTGCCAGCTCACCCGGGACAACGAACACTGAAGCTTTCTTT
CASSPGTTNTEAFF
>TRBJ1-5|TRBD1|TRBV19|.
TGTGCCAGTAGTATAAGTCCGGATCCAGGGGGTCAGCCCCAGCATTTT
CASSISPDPGGQPQHF
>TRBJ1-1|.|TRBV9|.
TGTGCCAGCAGCGCTGCAGGTAACACTGAAGCTTTCTTT
CASSAAGNTEAFF
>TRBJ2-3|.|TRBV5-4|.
TGTGCCAGCAGCTTAGGAGCGGTAAGCACAGATACGCAGTATTTT
CASSLGAVSTDTQYF
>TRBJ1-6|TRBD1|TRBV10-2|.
TGCGCCAGCAGGGGGCCCTTACCGGGACAGGGGTTCGATTCACCCCTCCACTTT
CASRGPLPGQGFDSPLHF
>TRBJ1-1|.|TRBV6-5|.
TGTGCCAGCAGTCTGGACACCACGAACACTGAAGCTTTCTTT
CASSLDTTNTEAFF
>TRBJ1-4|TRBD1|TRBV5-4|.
TGTGCCAGCAGCCCGACCGGGACAGGGAATGAACTGTTTTTT
CASSPTGTGNELFF
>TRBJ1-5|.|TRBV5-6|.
TGTGCCAGCAGCTTGGCAGCTGGCAATCAGCCCCAGCATTTT
CASSLAAGNQPQHF